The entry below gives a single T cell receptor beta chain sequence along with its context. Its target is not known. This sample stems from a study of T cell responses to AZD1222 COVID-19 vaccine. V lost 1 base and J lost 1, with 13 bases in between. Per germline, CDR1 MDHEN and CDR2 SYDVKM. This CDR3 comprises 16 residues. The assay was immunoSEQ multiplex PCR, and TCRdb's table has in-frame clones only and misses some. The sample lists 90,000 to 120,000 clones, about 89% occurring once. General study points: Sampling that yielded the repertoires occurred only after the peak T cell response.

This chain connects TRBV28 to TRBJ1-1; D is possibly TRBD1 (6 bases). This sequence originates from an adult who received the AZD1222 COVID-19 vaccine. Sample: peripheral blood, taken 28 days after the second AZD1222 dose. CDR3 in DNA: TGTGCCAGCAGTTTATTTCGGGGGGCGAAGAACACTGAAGCTTTCTTT. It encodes CASSLFRGAKNTEAFF.